A selection of T cell receptor beta chains follows, all from one sample in a study of blood T cells in healthy people across ages. MiXCR, run by TCRdb on the 5' RACE reads, gives a single entry per CDR3 protein. There are around 900,000 distinct CDR3 sequences in the sample; about 51% occur only once, and roughly 23% lies in the top ten. Sequencing input: blood. Receptor source: a woman in her sixties or seventies in good health. Both conserved end residues are part of each CDR3. A D gene is named only where the DNA matches it firmly. Size values are once, few and many counts, or a class for expanded clones, and some rows have none.

clone size | D gene | J gene | V gene | CDR3 length | CDR3 protein | CDR3 DNA
- | - | TRBJ1-1 | TRBV29-1 | 11 | CSVGWTEPAFF | TGCAGCGTTGGGTGGACAGAACCCGCTTTCTTT
- | - | TRBJ2-1 | TRBV27 | 15 | CASSFRTLGANEQFF | TGTGCCAGCAGTTTCCGTACCCTCGGGGCCAATGAGCAGTTCTTC
- | - | TRBJ2-1 | TRBV20-1 | 16 | CSARDPPGRGGNEQFF | TGCAGTGCTAGAGATCCCCCGGGCCGAGGGGGCAATGAGCAGTTCTTC
- | - | TRBJ2-4 | TRBV21-1 | 16 | CASSLPGQGRPDIQYF | TGTGCCAGCAGCCTTCCGGGACAGGGCCGCCCGGACATTCAGTACTTC
- | - | TRBJ2-7 | TRBV9 | 14 | CASSVGGERNEQYF | TGTGCCAGCAGCGTAGGGGGGGAGCGGAACGAGCAGTACTTC
- | - | TRBJ1-4 | TRBV12-3/TRBV12-4 | 14 | CASSLRGTARKLFF | TGTGCCAGCAGTTTAAGAGGGACGGCAAGAAAACTGTTTTTT
- | - | TRBJ2-7 | TRBV20-1 | 14 | CSARPISSSYEQYF | TGCAGTGCTAGACCCATATCTAGTAGTTACGAGCAGTACTTC
- | - | TRBJ2-5 | TRBV6-5 | 15 | CASSYSMLRAETQYF | TGTGCCAGCAGTTACTCGATGTTGCGGGCGGAGACCCAGTACTTC
- | TRBD1 | TRBJ2-3 | TRBV7-2 | 14 | CASSSRTGRDTQYF | TGTGCCAGCAGTTCCCGGACAGGTAGAGATACGCAGTATTTT
few | - | TRBJ2-3 | TRBV7-3 | 14 | CASKVGVGTDTQYF | TGTGCCAGCAAGGTCGGGGTTGGTACAGATACGCAGTATTTT
- | - | TRBJ2-3 | TRBV5-1 | 14 | CASSPGGVADTQYF | TGCGCCAGCAGCCCGGGTGGGGTAGCAGATACGCAGTATTTT
- | TRBD1 | TRBJ2-1 | TRBV18 | 13 | CASSPLEGAAQFF | TGTGCCAGCTCACCACTTGAGGGGGCTGCGCAGTTCTTC
few | - | TRBJ1-1 | TRBV3-1 | 13 | CASSPDSTLEAFF | TGTGCCAGCAGCCCCGACTCAACCCTGGAGGCTTTCTTT
few | TRBD1 | TRBJ2-7 | TRBV5-1 | 15 | CASSVTGQSNYEQYF | TGCGCCAGCAGCGTGACAGGGCAGTCTAACTACGAGCAGTACTTC
- | TRBD2 | TRBJ2-1 | TRBV7-8 | 14 | CASSKSGIYNEQFF | TGTGCCAGCAGCAAAAGCGGGATTTACAATGAGCAGTTCTTC
- | - | TRBJ2-3 | TRBV7-3 | 15 | CASSSLAEPTDTQYF | TGTGCCAGCAGCTCCTTAGCGGAACCCACAGATACGCAGTATTTT
- | - | TRBJ2-7 | TRBV12-3/TRBV12-4 | 14 | CASSLMGVSYEQYF | TGTGCCAGCAGTTTAATGGGGGTATCCTACGAGCAGTACTTC
- | TRBD2 | TRBJ2-3 | TRBV27 | 15 | CASSFSLAGIDTQYF | TGTGCCAGCAGTTTTTCACTAGCGGGAATAGATACGCAGTATTTT
- | TRBD2 | TRBJ2-1 | TRBV5-1 | 17 | CASSLVPLAGAYSEQFF | TGCGCCAGCAGCTTAGTCCCTCTAGCGGGAGCCTACAGTGAGCAGTTCTTC
few | TRBD2 | TRBJ2-6 | TRBV5-1 | 15 | CASGTREGGANVLTF | TGCGCCAGCGGGACTAGAGAAGGTGGGGCCAACGTCCTGACTTTC
- | - | TRBJ1-2 | TRBV29-1 | 10 | CSVVSGGYTF | TGCAGCGTTGTTTCCGGTGGCTACACCTTC
- | TRBD1 | TRBJ2-2 | TRBV6-5 | 15 | CASSYSGQGAGELFF | TGTGCCAGCAGTTACTCGGGACAGGGGGCCGGGGAGCTGTTTTTT
- | - | TRBJ2-7 | TRBV11-2 | 14 | CASSLVWGFYEQYF | TGTGCCAGCAGCTTAGTGTGGGGGTTTTACGAGCAGTACTTC
- | - | TRBJ1-1 | TRBV29-1 | 13 | CSVGQWENTEAFF | TGCAGCGTAGGACAATGGGAGAACACTGAAGCTTTCTTT
- | - | TRBJ2-7 | TRBV6-1 | 14 | CASSGGRSSYEQYF | TGTGCCAGCAGTGGAGGCCGTAGCTCCTACGAGCAGTACTTC
- | TRBD1 | TRBJ2-7 | TRBV20-1 | 16 | CSATGTGSIISYEQYF | TGCAGTGCCACCGGGACAGGGTCCATAATATCCTACGAGCAGTACTTC
once | - | TRBJ2-5 | TRBV7-9 | 16 | CASSLAGAGLRETQYF | TGTGCCAGCAGCTTAGCTGGGGCGGGATTGCGAGAGACCCAGTACTTC
- | - | TRBJ1-6 | TRBV2 | 14 | CASSEQGRDSPLHF | TGTGCCAGCAGTGAACAGGGTAGGGATTCACCCCTCCACTTT
- | - | TRBJ2-3 | TRBV5-1 | 16 | CASTYSWGISTDTQYF | TGCGCCAGCACTTACAGTTGGGGGATCAGCACAGATACGCAGTATTTT
once | - | TRBJ2-1 | TRBV7-2 | 16 | CASSLLGGTLGNEQFF | TGTGCCAGCAGCTTACTGGGGGGCACCCTTGGGAATGAGCAGTTCTTC
- | - | TRBJ2-6 | TRBV7-6 | 15 | CASSSTKSGANVLTF | TGTGCCAGCAGCTCCACAAAATCTGGGGCCAACGTCCTGACTTTC
- | TRBD2 | TRBJ2-7 | TRBV4-2 | 17 | CASSQDLLAGAGYEQYF | TGTGCCAGCAGCCAAGATTTACTAGCGGGAGCCGGGTACGAGCAGTACTTC
few | TRBD2 | TRBJ2-6 | TRBV2 | 17 | CASSASGRTSGANVLTF | TGTGCCAGCAGTGCTAGCGGGAGAACATCTGGGGCCAACGTCCTGACTTTC
once | - | TRBJ1-2 | TRBV28 | 12 | CASSFGGGSNTF | -
- | - | TRBJ2-1 | TRBV2 | 14 | CASEQGKGYNEQFF | TGTGCCTCAGAACAGGGAAAGGGCTACAATGAGCAGTTCTTC
- | - | TRBJ1-2 | TRBV28 | 13 | CASTQDINYGYTF | TGTGCCAGCACCCAGGACATTAACTATGGCTACACCTTC
few | - | TRBJ2-5 | TRBV28 | 14 | CASKGQIGSETQYF | TGTGCCAGTAAAGGACAGATAGGTTCGGAGACCCAGTACTTC
few | - | TRBJ1-1 | TRBV4-3 | 15 | CASSQGREMNTEAFF | TGCGCCAGCAGCCAGGGGCGGGAGATGAACACTGAAGCTTTCTTT
once | - | TRBJ2-1 | TRBV27 | 13 | CASRLVGYNEQFF | TGTGCCAGCAGACTAGTGGGCTACAATGAGCAGTTCTTC
- | - | TRBJ2-6 | TRBV15 | 17 | CATSRASPASGANVLTF | TGTGCCACCAGCAGAGCTAGCCCGGCCTCTGGGGCCAACGTCCTGACTTTC
few | - | TRBJ2-7 | TRBV7-2 | 14 | CASSLAIGNYEQYF | TGTGCCAGCAGCTTAGCTATTGGAAACTACGAGCAGTACTTC
few | - | TRBJ2-4 | TRBV6-5 | 17 | CASSWNPGAREMGEQYF | TGTGCCAGCAGTTGGAACCCAGGGGCGAGGGAGATGGGGGAGCAGTACTTC
- | TRBD2 | TRBJ2-5 | TRBV29-1 | 14 | CSVGGREGQETQYF | TGCAGCGTTGGCGGCCGGGAGGGGCAAGAGACCCAGTACTTC